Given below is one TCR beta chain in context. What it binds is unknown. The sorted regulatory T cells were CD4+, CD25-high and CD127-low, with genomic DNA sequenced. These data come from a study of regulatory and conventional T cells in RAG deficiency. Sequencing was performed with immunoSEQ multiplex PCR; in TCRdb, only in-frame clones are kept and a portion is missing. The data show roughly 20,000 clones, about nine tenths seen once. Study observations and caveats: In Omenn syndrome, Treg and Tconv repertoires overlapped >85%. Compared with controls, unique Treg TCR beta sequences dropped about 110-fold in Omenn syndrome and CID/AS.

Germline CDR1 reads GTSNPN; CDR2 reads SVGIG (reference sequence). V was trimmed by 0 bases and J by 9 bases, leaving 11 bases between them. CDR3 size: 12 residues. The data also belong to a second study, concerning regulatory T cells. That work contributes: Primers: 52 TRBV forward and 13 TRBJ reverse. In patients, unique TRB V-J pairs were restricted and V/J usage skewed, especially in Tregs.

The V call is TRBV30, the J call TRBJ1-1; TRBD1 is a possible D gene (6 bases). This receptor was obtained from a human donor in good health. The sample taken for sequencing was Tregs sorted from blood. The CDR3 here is CAWSVGQLKAFF. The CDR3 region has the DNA TGTGCCTGGAGTGTAGGACAGCTGAAAGCTTTCTTT.